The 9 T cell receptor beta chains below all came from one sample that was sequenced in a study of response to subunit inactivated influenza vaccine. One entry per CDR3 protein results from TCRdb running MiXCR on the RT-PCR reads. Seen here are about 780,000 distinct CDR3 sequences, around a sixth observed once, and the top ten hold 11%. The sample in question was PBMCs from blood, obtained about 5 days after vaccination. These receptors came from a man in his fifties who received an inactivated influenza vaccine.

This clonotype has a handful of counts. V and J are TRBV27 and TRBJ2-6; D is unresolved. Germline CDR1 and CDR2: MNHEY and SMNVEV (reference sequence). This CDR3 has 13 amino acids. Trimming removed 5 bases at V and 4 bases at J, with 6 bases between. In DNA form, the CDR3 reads TGTGCCAGCAGTAGAATAGGGGCCAACGTCCTGACTTTC. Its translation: CASSRIGANVLTF.

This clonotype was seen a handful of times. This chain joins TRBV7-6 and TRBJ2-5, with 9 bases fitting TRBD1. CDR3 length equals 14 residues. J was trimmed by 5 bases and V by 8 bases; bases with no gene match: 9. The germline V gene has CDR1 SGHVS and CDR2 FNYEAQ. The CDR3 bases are TGTGCCAGCCGCGGGGACAGGGCTGGTGAGACCCAGTACTTC. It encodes CASRGDRAGETQYF.

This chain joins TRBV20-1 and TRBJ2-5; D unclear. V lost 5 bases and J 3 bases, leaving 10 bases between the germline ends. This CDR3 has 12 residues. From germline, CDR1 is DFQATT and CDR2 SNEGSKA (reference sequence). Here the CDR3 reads CSAEDGEETQYF. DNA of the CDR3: TGCAGTGCTGAGGACGGAGAAGAGACCCAGTACTTC.

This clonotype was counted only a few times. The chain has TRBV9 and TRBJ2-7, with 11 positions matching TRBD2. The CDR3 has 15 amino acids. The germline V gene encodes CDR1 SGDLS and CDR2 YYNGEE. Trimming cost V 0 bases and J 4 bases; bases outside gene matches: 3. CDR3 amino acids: CASSVEASGRYEQYF. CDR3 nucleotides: TGTGCCAGCAGCGTAGAGGCTAGCGGGAGGTACGAGCAGTACTTC.

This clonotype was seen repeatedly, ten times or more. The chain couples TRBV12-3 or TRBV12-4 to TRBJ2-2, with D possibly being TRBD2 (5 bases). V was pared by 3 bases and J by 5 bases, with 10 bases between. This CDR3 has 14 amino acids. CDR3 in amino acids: CASSFTRGTGELFF. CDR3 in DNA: TGTGCCAGCAGTTTTACCCGGGGTACCGGGGAGCTGTTTTTT.

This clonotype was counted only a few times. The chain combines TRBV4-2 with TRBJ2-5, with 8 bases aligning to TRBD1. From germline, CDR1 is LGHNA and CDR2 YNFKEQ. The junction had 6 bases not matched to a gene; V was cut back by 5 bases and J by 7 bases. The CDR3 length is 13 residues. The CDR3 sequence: CASSAGGEATQYF. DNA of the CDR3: TGTGCCAGCAGCGCAGGGGGCGAAGCGACCCAGTACTTC.

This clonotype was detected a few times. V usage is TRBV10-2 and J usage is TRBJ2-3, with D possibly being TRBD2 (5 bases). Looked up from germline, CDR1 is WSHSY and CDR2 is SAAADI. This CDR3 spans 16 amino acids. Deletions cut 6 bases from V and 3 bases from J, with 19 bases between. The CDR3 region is CASSPSWTLGTDTQYF. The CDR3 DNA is TGCGCCAGCAGCCCCTCCTGGACTCTCGGGACAGATACGCAGTATTTT.

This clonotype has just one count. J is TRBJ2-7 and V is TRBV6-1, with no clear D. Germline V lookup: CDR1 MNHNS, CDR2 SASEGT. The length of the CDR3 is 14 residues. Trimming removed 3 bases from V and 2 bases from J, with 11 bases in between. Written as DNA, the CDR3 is TGTGCCAGCAGTGATCGTGTCTCCACCTACGAGCAGTACTTC. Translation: CASSDRVSTYEQYF.

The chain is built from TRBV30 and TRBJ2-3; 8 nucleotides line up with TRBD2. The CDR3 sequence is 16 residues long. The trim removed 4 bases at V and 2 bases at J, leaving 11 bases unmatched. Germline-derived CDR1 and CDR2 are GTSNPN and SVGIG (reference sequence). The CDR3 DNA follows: TGTGCCTGGACCGTAGGTAGCGGGGCCTCCACAGATACGCAGTATTTT. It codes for CAWTVGSGASTDTQYF.